One and the same sample provided the 25 T cell receptor beta chains below, sequenced in a study of cytomegalovirus exposure and HLA in healthy donors. The PCR made use of 60 Vbeta and 13 Jbeta primers. Clones were read by immunoSEQ multiplex PCR, and TCRdb kept only the in-frame ones, dropping some. In the table there are roughly 140,000 clones, around 80% of which are singletons. Sequencing was done on a sample of PBMCs. These receptors were obtained from a man between 18 and 35 years old in good health and CMV-seronegative.

This sequence joins TRBV7-2 and TRBJ1-2; 7 bases map to TRBD1. Per the germline V gene, CDR1 is SGHTA and CDR2 is FQGNSA. There are 13 residues in the CDR3. V lost 5 bases and J lost 5; bases outside the gene matches: 5. The CDR3 sequence is CASSPGTEYGYTF. The CDR3 region has the DNA TGTGCCAGCAGCCCTGGGACAGAGTATGGCTACACCTTC.

This clone was counted once. The chain combines TRBV7-8 with TRBJ1-4; 10 bases map to TRBD1. Trimming removed 5 bases from V and 9 bases from J; junction bases left unmatched: 9. This CDR3 is built from 15 residues. Germline V gene data show CDR1 as SGHVS and CDR2 as FQNEAQ. CDR3 protein: CASSRRTGGEQKLFF. In DNA, the CDR3 is TGTGCCAGCAGCCGACGGACAGGGGGTGAACAAAAACTGTTTTTT.

In this sample, this clone turned up once. The CDR3: CASSLRAASANKEETQYF. Written as DNA, the CDR3 is TGTGCCAGCAGCTTAAGAGCGGCTAGCGCTAACAAGGAAGAGACCCAGTACTTC. V and J are TRBV11-2 and TRBJ2-5, with D tentatively TRBD2 (6 bases). The germline V and J ends were trimmed by 2 bases and 3 bases, with 22 bases remaining between them. The length of the CDR3 is 18 residues. Per germline, CDR1 SGHAT and CDR2 FQNNGV.

This clone has more than one count but fewer than ten. The J gene is TRBJ2-2, the V gene TRBV19, with D possibly matching TRBD2 (5 bases). CDR1 and CDR2 (germline): LNHDA, SQIVND (reference sequence). V lost 6 bases and J 0 bases, leaving 23 bases between the germline ends. This CDR3 spans 19 amino acids. The chain's CDR3 is CASSPRPQLGPANTGELFF. The CDR3, as DNA: TGTGCCAGTAGCCCCCGGCCCCAACTAGGGCCCGCGAACACCGGGGAGCTGTTTTTT.

The chain has TRBV9 and TRBJ1-3, with D possibly TRBD1 on 5 matching bases. This CDR3 has 17 amino acids. The V gene's germline CDR1 is SGDLS and CDR2 YYNGEE. V lost 3 bases, J lost 0 bases, and 16 bases lay in between. Here the CDR3 DNA reads TGTGCCAGCAGCGCGAGTGGGGCGCCACCCTCTGGAAACACCATATATTTT. It codes for CASSASGAPPSGNTIYF. Full variable domain (remainder filled in from reference TRBV9 and TRBJ1-3): DSGVTQTPKHLITATGQRVTLRCSPRSGDLSVYWYQQSLDQGLQFLIQYYNGEERAKGNILERFSAQQFPDLHSELNLSSLELGDSALYFCASSASGAPPSGNTIYFGEGSWLTVV.

This clone was recorded once. This chain joins TRBV5-4 and TRBJ2-7; 7 bases are shared with TRBD2. This CDR3 region has 15 residues. Germline V CDR1 and CDR2: SGHNT, YYREEE (reference sequence). Trimming took 5 bases from V and 2 from J; bases not matched to a gene: 10. The CDR3 loop is CASSPGTGGPYEQYF. CDR3 sequence (DNA): TGTGCCAGCAGTCCGGGTACGGGAGGTCCCTACGAGCAGTACTTC.

J is TRBJ2-2 and V is TRBV5-5, with D hard to call. Trimming removed 1 base at V and 6 bases at J, with 10 bases between. The CDR3 extends over 14 amino acids. Per germline, CDR1 SGHKS and CDR2 YYEKEE (reference sequence). DNA for the CDR3: TGTGCCAGCAGCTTGATAACAGCCCCCGGGGAGCTGTTTTTT. Translation: CASSLITAPGELFF.

The chain combines TRBV2 with TRBJ1-5, with 7 positions matching TRBD1. The V and J ends lost 6 bases and 0 bases, in that order; junction bases with no gene match: 5. Looked up from germline, CDR1 is SNHLY and CDR2 is FYNNEI. The CDR3 runs 15 residues. The CDR3, as DNA: TGTGCCAGCAGGGGGACAGATAATAGCAATCAGCCCCAGCATTTT. It translates to CASRGTDNSNQPQHF.

The V call is TRBV27, the J call TRBJ2-5; 8 nucleotides match TRBD2. After removal of 2 bases from V and 5 bases from J, the junction contained 7 bases not matched to a gene. The CDR3 loop spans 15 amino acids. From germline, CDR1 is MNHEY and CDR2 SMNVEV (reference sequence). The CDR3 DNA sequence: TGTGCCAGCAGTTTACAGCGGGAGAGTGTGGAGACCCAGTACTTC. Translated, it gives CASSLQRESVETQYF.

This clone was seen only once. V is TRBV4-3 and J is TRBJ1-1; perhaps TRBD1 as D (5 bases). In germline, CDR1 is LGHNA, CDR2 YSLEER. The CDR3 sequence is 16 residues long. V gave up 0 bases and J gave up 2 bases, with 13 bases separating them. In DNA form, the CDR3 reads TGCGCCAGCAGCCAAGATTTGGGGCAGGTTAACACTGAAGCTTTCTTT. Translated: CASSQDLGQVNTEAFF.

This clone was counted a single time. The chain couples TRBV10-3 to TRBJ2-3; 7 nucleotides align to TRBD2. The J segment lost 3 bases and the V segment lost 11 bases, leaving 11 bases of the junction unmatched. Germline CDR1 is ENHRY and CDR2 is SYGVKD. The CDR3 extends over 14 amino acids. CDR3 residues: CAVRLAQMTDTQYF. The CDR3 nucleotides read TGTGCCGTAAGACTAGCTCAGATGACAGATACGCAGTATTTT.

V and J are TRBV6-6 and TRBJ2-5, with TRBD2 identical over 9 bases. CDR3 length: 14 amino acids. Trimming removed 2 bases from V and 5 bases from J; junction bases left unmatched: 3. The germline gives CDR1 MNHNY, CDR2 SVGAGI (reference sequence). The CDR3 loop reads CASSYLAGLETQYF. CDR3 DNA sequence: TGTGCCAGCAGTTACCTAGCGGGGCTGGAGACCCAGTACTTC.

In this sample, this clone turned up a few times. The chain combines TRBV5-1 with TRBJ2-5; tentative D call: TRBD1 (6 bases). Germline-derived CDR1 and CDR2 are SGHRS and YFSETQ. V shed 4 bases and J shed 0 bases, with 10 bases lying between them. The CDR3 consists of 14 residues. CDR3 sequence: CASSPGQHQETQYF. The CDR3 region has the DNA TGCGCCAGCAGCCCCGGACAGCACCAAGAGACCCAGTACTTC.

The V gene is TRBV7-8, the J gene TRBJ1-3; no reliable D call. CDR1 and CDR2 (germline): SGHVS, FQNEAQ. V was trimmed by 1 base and J by 0 bases, leaving 10 bases between them. The CDR3 length is 16 residues. The CDR3 region is CASSLVPESSGNTIYF. CDR3 DNA: TGTGCCAGCAGCTTAGTCCCGGAGAGCTCTGGAAACACCATATATTTT.

The chain couples TRBV2 to TRBJ1-2; TRBD1 matches 8 bases. The CDR3 extends over 15 amino acids. Trimming at V came to 7 bases and at J to 4 bases, leaving 11 bases not matched to a gene. The germline V gene encodes CDR1 SNHLY and CDR2 FYNNEI. Written as DNA, the CDR3 is TGTGCCAGCACCCAGCAGGGGGCACTTGGCTATGGCTACACCTTC. It translates to CASTQQGALGYGYTF.

This clone occurred once. This chain uses TRBV15 with TRBJ2-6, with D possibly being TRBD2 (6 bases). CDR1 LNHNV and CDR2 YYDKDF come from the germline V gene (reference sequence). The CDR3 length is 16 residues. The V end lost 5 bases, the J end lost 4 bases, and 15 bases lay between the germline ends. The CDR3 nucleotides read TGTGCCACCAGCCGTAGGGAGGTACAAGGGGCCAACGTCCTGACTTTC. Its protein is CATSRREVQGANVLTF.

This clone occurred a few times. The V gene is TRBV15, the J gene TRBJ1-2, with TRBD1 matching 12 bases. This CDR3 spans 18 amino acids. V dropped 5 bases and J dropped 4; count of bases not matched to a gene: 14. Germline CDR1 reads LNHNV; CDR2 reads YYDKDF (reference sequence). Here the CDR3 DNA reads TGTGCCACCAGCGGCACCGGGACAGGGGGCGACTACGGCTATGGCTACACCTTC. Protein product: CATSGTGTGGDYGYGYTF.

The genes are TRBV7-9 and TRBJ1-1, with 10 bases identical to TRBD1. Germline lookup yields CDR1 SEHNR and CDR2 FQNEAQ (reference sequence). The CDR3 length is 14 residues. J gave up 5 bases and V 6 bases, and 6 bases lay outside the gene matches. Written as DNA, the CDR3 is TGTGCCAGCAGAGACAGGGGGCGCGGAACTGAAGCTTTCTTT. This sequence encodes CASRDRGRGTEAFF.

This clone has a handful of counts. In DNA, the CDR3 is TGTGCCAGCAGTTTTGGCAGGGTGTACGAGCAGTACTTC. Translating it yields CASSFGRVYEQYF. This sequence joins TRBV27 and TRBJ2-7; maybe TRBD1 (5 bases). V shed 3 bases and J shed 4 bases, with 10 bases lying between them. Germline assignment: CDR1 MNHEY and CDR2 SMNVEV (reference sequence). The CDR3 length is 13 residues.

The chain uses TRBV4-3 and TRBJ2-1, with TRBD2 matching 7 bases. The J segment lost 8 bases and the V segment lost 4 bases, leaving 5 bases of the junction unmatched. This CDR3 contains 13 residues. From germline, CDR1 is LGHNA and CDR2 YSLEER. CDR3 DNA: TGCGCCAGCAGCCTCAGACTAGCCGATGAGCAGTTCTTC. Encoded protein: CASSLRLADEQFF.

The chain is built from TRBV28 and TRBJ2-6; maybe TRBD1 (5 bases). Between the trimmed V and J ends, which lost 7 bases and 1 base, there was a span of 17 bases. This CDR3 has 17 amino acids. The germline V gene has CDR1 MDHEN and CDR2 SYDVKM. CDR3 sequence: CASKPDRFYSGANVLTF. The CDR3 DNA reads TGTGCCAGCAAACCAGACAGATTTTATTCTGGGGCCAACGTCCTGACTTTC.

The rearrangement joins TRBV5-1 to TRBJ1-4; TRBD1 aligns across 7 bases. Germline V CDR1 and CDR2: SGHRS, YFSETQ. The V segment lost 4 bases and the J segment 8 bases; nucleotides outside the gene matches: 8. The CDR3 is made up of 14 amino acids. Here the CDR3 reads CASSEGQSNEKLFF. In nucleotides, the CDR3 is TGCGCCAGCAGCGAGGGACAGTCAAACGAAAAACTGTTTTTT.

The rearrangement links TRBV5-1 to TRBJ2-5, with a weak D call TRBD2 (6 bases). Germline V gene sequence: CDR1 SGHRS, CDR2 YFSETQ. The CDR3 has 12 residues. Trimming took 5 bases from V and 4 from J, leaving 9 bases between them. The DNA of the CDR3 is TGCGCCAGCAGGGGGGGAGGAGAGACCCAGTACTTC. Translating it yields CASRGGGETQYF.

The V gene is TRBV6-5, the J gene TRBJ2-7; TRBD1 matches 10 bases. In germline, CDR1 is MNHEY, CDR2 SVGAGI. The V and J ends lost 0 bases and 4 bases, in that order; junction bases with no gene match: 3. This CDR3 has 15 residues. DNA of the CDR3: TGTGCCAGCAGTTACTCGATGGACAGGGGGTACGAGCAGTACTTC. This gives the protein CASSYSMDRGYEQYF.

This sequence joins TRBV6-5 and TRBJ2-7, with D maybe TRBD2 (6 bases). CDR1 and CDR2 (germline): MNHEY, SVGAGI. Trimming stripped 6 bases from V and 4 bases from J, with 16 bases between. This CDR3 spans 14 amino acids. CDR3 sequence: CASSPGTSTYEQYF. The CDR3 nucleotides read TGTGCCAGCAGCCCCGGGACTTCCACGTACGAGCAGTACTTC.